This entry concerns a single T cell receptor (beta chain). Its antigen is undetermined. These data belong to a study of cytomegalovirus exposure and HLA in healthy donors. The germline V gene encodes CDR1 SGHTA and CDR2 FQGNSA. CDR3 length: 17 residues. V was clipped by 3 bases and J by 3 bases; unmatched bases: 8. PCR primers comprised 60 Vbeta and 13 Jbeta primers. As originally analysed: In a later analysis, of approximately 81 million unique beta chains, roughly 10 million appeared in at least two donors. Assay: immunoSEQ multiplex PCR; the TCRdb copy retains only in-frame clones and omits some. From that table come the V and J calls and clone size; the DNA was used to work out D and trimming. The repertoire has about 57,000 clones, approximately 72% of them found once; the top ten carry 9% to 9.5%. General study points: Upon later analysis, TCR association rates were observed to vary by HLA locus, being highest for DRB1 and lowest for HLA-C.

The sample was PBMCs. The chain recombines TRBV7-2 with TRBJ2-5, with 12 bases that match TRBD2. This clonotype was obtained from a woman aged 50 to 65 in good health and CMV-seronegative. This CDR3 is CASSLTSGGLLEETQYF. CDR3 bases: TGTGCCAGCAGCTTGACTAGCGGGGGCCTATTGGAAGAGACCCAGTACTTC.